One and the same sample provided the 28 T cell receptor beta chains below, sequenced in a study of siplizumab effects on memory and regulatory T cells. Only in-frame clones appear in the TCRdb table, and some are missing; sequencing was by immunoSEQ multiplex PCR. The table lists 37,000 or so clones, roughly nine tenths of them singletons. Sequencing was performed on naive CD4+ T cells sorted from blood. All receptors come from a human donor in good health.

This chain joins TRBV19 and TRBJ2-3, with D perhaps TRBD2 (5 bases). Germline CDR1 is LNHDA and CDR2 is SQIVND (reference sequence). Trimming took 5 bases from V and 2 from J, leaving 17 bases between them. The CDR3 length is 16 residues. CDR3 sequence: CASSARTLVNTDTQYF. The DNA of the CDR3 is TGTGCCAGTAGTGCCCGGACTCTAGTGAACACAGATACGCAGTATTTT.

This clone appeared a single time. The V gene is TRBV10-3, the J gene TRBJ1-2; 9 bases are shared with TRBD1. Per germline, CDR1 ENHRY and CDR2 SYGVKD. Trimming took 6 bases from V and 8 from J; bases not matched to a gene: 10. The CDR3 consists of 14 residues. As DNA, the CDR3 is TGTGCCATCAGCTTCGAGGGACAGGGTCGAGGCTACACCTTC. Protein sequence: CAISFEGQGRGYTF.

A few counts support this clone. The CDR3 loop is CASSWTGTEAFF. The CDR3 bases are TGTGCCAGCAGCTGGACAGGCACTGAAGCTTTCTTT. This chain links TRBV7-9 with TRBJ1-1, with TRBD1 identical over 7 bases. The CDR3 totals 12 residues. Per the germline V gene, CDR1 is SEHNR and CDR2 is FQNEAQ (reference sequence). The V gene end was trimmed by 4 bases and the J gene end by 4 bases; junction bases not matched to a gene: 0.

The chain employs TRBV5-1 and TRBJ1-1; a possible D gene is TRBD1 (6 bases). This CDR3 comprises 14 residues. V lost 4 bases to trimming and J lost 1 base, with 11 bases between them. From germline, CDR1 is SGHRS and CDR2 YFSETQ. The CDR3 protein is CASSEGQQNTEAFF. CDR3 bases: TGCGCCAGCAGCGAAGGACAGCAGAACACTGAAGCTTTCTTT.

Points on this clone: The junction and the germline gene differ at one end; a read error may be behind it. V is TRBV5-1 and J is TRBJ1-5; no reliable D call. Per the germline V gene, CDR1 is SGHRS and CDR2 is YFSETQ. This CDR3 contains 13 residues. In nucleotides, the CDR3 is TGCGCCAGCAGGTTGGATACGGGCCAGCCCCAGCATTTT. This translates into CASRLDTGQPQHF.

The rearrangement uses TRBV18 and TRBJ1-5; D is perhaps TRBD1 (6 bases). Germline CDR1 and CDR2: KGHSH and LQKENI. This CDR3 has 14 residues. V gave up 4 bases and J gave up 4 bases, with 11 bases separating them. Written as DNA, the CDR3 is TGTGCCAGCTCACGGGACACTACGAATCAGCCCCAGCATTTT. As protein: CASSRDTTNQPQHF.

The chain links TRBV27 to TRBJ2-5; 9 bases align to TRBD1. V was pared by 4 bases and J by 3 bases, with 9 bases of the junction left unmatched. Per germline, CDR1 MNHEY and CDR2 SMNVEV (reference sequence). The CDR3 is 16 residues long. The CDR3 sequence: CASSSAGTGYEETQYF. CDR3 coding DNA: TGTGCCAGCAGTTCCGCCGGGACAGGGTACGAAGAGACCCAGTACTTC.

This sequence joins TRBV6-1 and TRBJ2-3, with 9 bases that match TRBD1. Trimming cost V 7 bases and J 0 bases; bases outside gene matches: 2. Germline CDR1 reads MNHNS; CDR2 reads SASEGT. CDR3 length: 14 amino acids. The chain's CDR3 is CASTGQGSTDTQYF. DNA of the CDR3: TGTGCCAGCACCGGACAGGGGAGCACAGATACGCAGTATTTT.

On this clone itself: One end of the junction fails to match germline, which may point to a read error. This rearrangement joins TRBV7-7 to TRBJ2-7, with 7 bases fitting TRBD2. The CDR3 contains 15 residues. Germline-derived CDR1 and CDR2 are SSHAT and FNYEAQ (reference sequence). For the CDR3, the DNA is TGTGCTAGCAGGGCGGGAGAGTTAAGCCCCTACGAGCAGTACTTC. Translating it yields CASRAGELSPYEQYF.

The CDR3 DNA reads TGTGCCAGCAGCGTAGGACTACGCACAGATACGCAGTATTTT. It codes for CASSVGLRTDTQYF. The chain has TRBV9 and TRBJ2-3; perhaps TRBD2 as D (5 bases). Germline CDR1 is SGDLS and CDR2 is YYNGEE. V was trimmed by 0 bases and J by 1 base, leaving 6 bases between them. This CDR3 comprises 14 residues.

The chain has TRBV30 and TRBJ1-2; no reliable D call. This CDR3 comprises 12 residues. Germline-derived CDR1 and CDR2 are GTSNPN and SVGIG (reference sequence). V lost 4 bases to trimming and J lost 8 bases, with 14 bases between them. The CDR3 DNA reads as TGTGCCTGGATGTTATCCACTAGGGGCTACACCTTC. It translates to CAWMLSTRGYTF.

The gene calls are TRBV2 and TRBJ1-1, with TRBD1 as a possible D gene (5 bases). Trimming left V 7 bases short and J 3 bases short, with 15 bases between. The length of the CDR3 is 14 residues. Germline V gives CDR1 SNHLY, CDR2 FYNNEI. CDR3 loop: CASTQGGPDTEAFF. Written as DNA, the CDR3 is TGTGCCAGCACTCAGGGAGGACCGGACACTGAAGCTTTCTTT.

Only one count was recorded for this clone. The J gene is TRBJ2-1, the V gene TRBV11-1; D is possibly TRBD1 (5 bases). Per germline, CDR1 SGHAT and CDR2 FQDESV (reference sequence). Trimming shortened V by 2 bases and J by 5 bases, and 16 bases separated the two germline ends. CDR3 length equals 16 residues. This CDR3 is CASSLLVSGIHNEQFF. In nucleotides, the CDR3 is TGTGCCAGCAGCTTATTGGTATCAGGGATCCACAATGAGCAGTTCTTC.

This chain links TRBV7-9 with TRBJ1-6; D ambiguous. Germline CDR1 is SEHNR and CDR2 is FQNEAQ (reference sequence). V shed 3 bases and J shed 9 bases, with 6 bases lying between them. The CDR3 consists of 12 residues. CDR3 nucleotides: TGTGCCAGCAGCTTGCGGGGTTCACCCCTCCACTTT. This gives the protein CASSLRGSPLHF.

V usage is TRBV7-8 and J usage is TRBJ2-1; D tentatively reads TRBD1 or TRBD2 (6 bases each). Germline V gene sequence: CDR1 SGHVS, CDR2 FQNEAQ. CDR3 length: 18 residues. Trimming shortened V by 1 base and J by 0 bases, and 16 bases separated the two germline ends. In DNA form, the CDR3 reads TGTGCCAGCAGCTTAGGGAGGAGGGGGGCCCGCTCCTACAATGAGCAGTTCTTC. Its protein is CASSLGRRGARSYNEQFF. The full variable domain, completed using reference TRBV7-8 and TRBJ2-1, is GAGVSQSPRYKVAKRGQDVALRCDPISGHVSLFWYQQALGQGPEFLTYFQNEAQLDKSGLPSDRFFAERPEGSVSTLKIQRTQQEDSAVYLCASSLGRRGARSYNEQFFGPGTRLTVL.

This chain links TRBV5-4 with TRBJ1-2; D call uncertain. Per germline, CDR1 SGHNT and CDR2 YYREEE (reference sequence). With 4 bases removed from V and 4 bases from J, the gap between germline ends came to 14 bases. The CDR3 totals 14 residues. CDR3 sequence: CASSPGTEAYGYTF. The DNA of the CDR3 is TGTGCCAGCAGCCCCGGAACAGAGGCCTATGGCTACACCTTC.

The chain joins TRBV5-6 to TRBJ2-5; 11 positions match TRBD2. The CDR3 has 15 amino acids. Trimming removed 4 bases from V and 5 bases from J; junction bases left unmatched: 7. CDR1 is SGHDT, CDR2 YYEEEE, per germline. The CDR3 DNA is TGTGCCAGCAGCCTGTTAGCGGGAGGGACGGAGACCCAGTACTTC. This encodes CASSLLAGGTETQYF.

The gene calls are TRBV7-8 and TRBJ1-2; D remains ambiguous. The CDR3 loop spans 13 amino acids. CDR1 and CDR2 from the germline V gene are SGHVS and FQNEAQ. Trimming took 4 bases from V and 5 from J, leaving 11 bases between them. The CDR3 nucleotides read TGTGCCAGCAGCTCGAATCTTGGGTATGGCTACACCTTC. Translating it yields CASSSNLGYGYTF.

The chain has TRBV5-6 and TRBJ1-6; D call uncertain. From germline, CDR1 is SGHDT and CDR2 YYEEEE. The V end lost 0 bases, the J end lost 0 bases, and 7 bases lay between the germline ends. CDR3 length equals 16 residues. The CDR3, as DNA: TGTGCCAGCAGCTTGGATGCGGGCTCCTATAATTCACCCCTCCACTTT. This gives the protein CASSLDAGSYNSPLHF. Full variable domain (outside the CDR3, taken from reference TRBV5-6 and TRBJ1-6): DAGVTQSPTHLIKTRGQQVTLRCSPKSGHDTVSWYQQALGQGPQFIFQYYEEEERQRGNFPDRFSGHQFPNYSSELNVNALLLGDSALYLCASSLDAGSYNSPLHFGNGTRLTVT.

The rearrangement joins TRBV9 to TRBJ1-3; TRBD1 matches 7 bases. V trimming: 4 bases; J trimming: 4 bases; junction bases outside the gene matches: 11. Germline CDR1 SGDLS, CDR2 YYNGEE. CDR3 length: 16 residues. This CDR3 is CASSPGKGAAGNTIYF. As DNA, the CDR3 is TGTGCCAGCAGCCCCGGCAAGGGGGCGGCGGGAAACACCATATATTTT.

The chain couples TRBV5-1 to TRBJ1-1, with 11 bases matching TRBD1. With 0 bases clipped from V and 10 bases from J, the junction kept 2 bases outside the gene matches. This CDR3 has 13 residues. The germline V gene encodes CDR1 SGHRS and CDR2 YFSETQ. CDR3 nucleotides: TGCGCCAGCAGCTTGGGGGACAGGGGGTTAGCTTTCTTT. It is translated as CASSLGDRGLAFF.

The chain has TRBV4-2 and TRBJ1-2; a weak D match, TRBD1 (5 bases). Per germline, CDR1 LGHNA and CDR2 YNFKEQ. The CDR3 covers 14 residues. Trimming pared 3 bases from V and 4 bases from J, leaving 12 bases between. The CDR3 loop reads CASSQMGRSYGYTF. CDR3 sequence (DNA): TGTGCCAGCAGCCAGATGGGACGATCCTATGGCTACACCTTC.

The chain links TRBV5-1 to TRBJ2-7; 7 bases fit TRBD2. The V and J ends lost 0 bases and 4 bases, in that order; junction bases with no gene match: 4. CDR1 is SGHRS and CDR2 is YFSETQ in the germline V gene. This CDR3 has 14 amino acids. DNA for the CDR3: TGCGCCAGCAGCTTGGGAGGGAGGGAGTACGAGCAGTACTTC. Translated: CASSLGGREYEQYF.

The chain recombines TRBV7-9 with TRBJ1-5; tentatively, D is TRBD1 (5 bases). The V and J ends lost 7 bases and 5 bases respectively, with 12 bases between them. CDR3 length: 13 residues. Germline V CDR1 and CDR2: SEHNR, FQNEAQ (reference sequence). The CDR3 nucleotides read TGTGCCAGCACCCGGGACGGGGATCAGCCCCAGCATTTT. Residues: CASTRDGDQPQHF.

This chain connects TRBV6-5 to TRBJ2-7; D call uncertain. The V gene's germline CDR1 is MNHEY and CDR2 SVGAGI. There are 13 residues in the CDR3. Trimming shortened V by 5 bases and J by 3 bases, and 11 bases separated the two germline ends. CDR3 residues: CASSRAGNYEQYF. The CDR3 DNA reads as TGTGCCAGCAGTAGGGCAGGAAACTACGAGCAGTACTTC.

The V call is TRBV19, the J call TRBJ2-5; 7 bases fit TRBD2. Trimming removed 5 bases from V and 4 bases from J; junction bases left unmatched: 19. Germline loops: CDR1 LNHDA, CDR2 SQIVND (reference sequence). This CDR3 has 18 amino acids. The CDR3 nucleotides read TGTGCCAGTAGTGCCCGAGGGGTTTGGGGGACTACCGGAGAGACCCAGTACTTC. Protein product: CASSARGVWGTTGETQYF.

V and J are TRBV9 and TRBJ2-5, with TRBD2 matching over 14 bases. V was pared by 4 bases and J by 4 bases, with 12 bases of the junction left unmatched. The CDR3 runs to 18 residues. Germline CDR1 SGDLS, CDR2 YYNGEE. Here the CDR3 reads CASSKPGLAGGGRETQYF. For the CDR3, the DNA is TGTGCCAGCAGCAAACCCGGACTAGCGGGGGGAGGTCGAGAGACCCAGTACTTC.

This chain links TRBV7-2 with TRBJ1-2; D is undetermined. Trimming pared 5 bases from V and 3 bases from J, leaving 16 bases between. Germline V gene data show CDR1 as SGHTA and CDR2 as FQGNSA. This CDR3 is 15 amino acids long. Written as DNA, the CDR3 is TGTGCCAGCAGCGAACGTCCGATCGGACACTATGGCTACACCTTC. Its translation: CASSERPIGHYGYTF.